The present T cell receptor beta chain was sequenced within a study of early T cells in non-severe SARS-CoV-2 infection. Trimming left V 8 bases short and J 4 bases short, with 14 bases between. The CDR3 totals 13 residues. TCRdb used MiXCR to reprocess the 5' RACE reads, holding one entry per CDR3 protein. Of around 70,000 distinct CDR3 sequences listed, approximately 10% are singletons. This clonotype was counted many times. V usage is TRBV12-3 or TRBV12-4 and J usage is TRBJ1-1; D is ambiguous. Sequencing used whole blood. The receptor comes from an adult who was a healthcare worker with PCR-confirmed SARS-CoV-2 infection or an uninfected control (not recorded which). The CDR3 spells CASLIREGTEAFF. The CDR3 DNA is TGTGCCAGCCTCATTCGGGAGGGCACTGAAGCTTTCTTT.